This T cell receptor beta chain was observed in a study of blood T cell repertoires in COVID-19. Whole-study context: Acute-phase and convalescent COVID-19 samples originated in the United States, Italy and Spain. The analysed material was cDNA or gDNA that came from T cells, B-cell-depleted T cells, or PBMCs.

V trimming: 4 bases; J trimming: 10 bases; junction bases outside the gene matches: 12. This CDR3 has 15 amino acids. Germline values: CDR1 MGHRA, CDR2 YSYEKL. The authors' processing: Nucleated cell counts were estimated from reference gene primer amplification. The repertoire was sequenced with immunoSEQ multiplex PCR; TCRdb's copy has only in-frame clones and lacks some. V, J and clone size are those of that table, while D and trimming were read from the DNA. This table holds about 74,000 clones, around 90% found once. Input material: peripheral blood. This chain joins TRBV4-1 and TRBJ2-1; 8 bases match TRBD2. This receptor was taken from a man aged 50-59 years with acute or convalescent COVID-19. CDR3 nucleotides: TGCGCCAGCAGCCCAGGGACTAGGGGGTCGAGGGAGCAGTTCTTC. Encoded protein: CASSPGTRGSREQFF.